This T cell receptor (beta chain) was sequenced in a study of control samples from healthy donors and cancer patients. The CDR3 totals 14 residues. V shed 8 bases and J shed 4 bases, with 17 bases lying between them. Germline V gene sequence: CDR1 SGHAT, CDR2 FQDESV (reference sequence). Generated by immunoSEQ multiplex PCR, the TCRdb table keeps only in-frame clones and is missing some. Of over 100,000 clones listed, 80% to 95% are singletons. The rearrangement uses TRBV11-1 and TRBJ1-1; TRBD1 might be the D (6 bases). The sequencing input was blood. The TCR originated in a woman aged 45-60 years in good health. The CDR3 spells CASGVRGLGTEAFF. Here the CDR3 DNA reads TGTGCCAGCGGCGTTCGGGGGCTGGGCACTGAAGCTTTCTTT.